One and the same sample provided the 29 T cell receptor beta chains below, sequenced in a study of T cell repertoires in aging, cancer and after chemotherapy. The template was genomic DNA from peripheral blood, not RNA. TRB rearrangements spanning V, D and J were amplified using mixed TRB-A/B primers. In TCRdb, the multiplex PCR reads were re-called with MiXCR into one record per CDR3 protein. This table has fewer than 15,000 distinct CDR3 sequences, under 35% appearing once. Sequencing was done on a sample of blood. The receptors derive from a human donor with a blood cancer.

This chain connects TRBV29-1 to TRBJ2-3; 8 nucleotides agree with TRBD1. The CDR3 loop spans 16 amino acids. The junction had 8 bases not matched to a gene; V was cut back by 2 bases and J by 1 base. Per germline, CDR1 SQVTM and CDR2 ANQGSEA. In DNA form, the CDR3 reads TGCAGCGTTGAATACGGGACAGGAGGCCGCACAGATACGCAGTATTTT. Residues: CSVEYGTGGRTDTQYF.

By its share, this clonotype is medium-sized. The rearrangement links TRBV6-2 or TRBV6-3 to TRBJ2-3; D may be TRBD2 (6 bases). This CDR3 has 14 residues. The germline V gene encodes CDR1 MNHEY and CDR2 SVGEGT. The V end lost 0 bases, the J end lost 3 bases, and 7 bases lay between the germline ends. DNA of the CDR3: TGTGCCAGCAGTTACTCGGAGGGAACAGATACGCAGTATTTT. Protein product: CASSYSEGTDTQYF.

This clonotype is labeled as medium-sized. This chain links TRBV6-5 with TRBJ1-2; TRBD1 aligns across 7 bases. J lost 4 bases, V lost 5 bases, and 4 bases had no gene match. CDR3 length equals 13 residues. Looked up from germline, CDR1 is MNHEY and CDR2 is SVGAGI. CDR3 loop: CASSQTGIYGYTF. CDR3 nucleotides: TGTGCCAGCAGTCAGACAGGGATCTATGGCTACACCTTC.

This clonotype has at least ten counts. The rearrangement links TRBV6-5 to TRBJ1-1; D possibly corresponds to TRBD1 (6 bases). V was cut by 0 bases and J by 0 bases, with 14 bases left in between. Germline V lookup: CDR1 MNHEY, CDR2 SVGAGI. This CDR3 has 17 amino acids. In nucleotides, the CDR3 is TGTGCCAGCAGTTACTCGTTGGTCAACAGGGTGAACACTGAAGCTTTCTTT. This codes for CASSYSLVNRVNTEAFF.

Notes on this clonotype: A much larger clone differs by one base, so this may be a read error. V gene TRBV5-4 combines with J gene TRBJ2-1; D call uncertain. CDR3 size: 15 residues. The germline gives CDR1 SGHNT, CDR2 YYREEE (reference sequence). V dropped 1 base and J dropped 5 bases, with 13 bases sitting between them. The CDR3 loop reads CASSLFIEHNNEQFF. The CDR3 DNA reads TGTGCCAGCAGCTTGTTTATAGAACACAACAATGAGCAGTTCTTC.

This chain joins TRBV6-6 and TRBJ1-1, with 8 nucleotides matching TRBD1. From germline, CDR1 is MNHNY and CDR2 SVGAGI (reference sequence). The V and J ends lost 4 bases and 5 bases, in that order; junction bases with no gene match: 9. This CDR3 spans 15 amino acids. In DNA form, the CDR3 reads TGTGCCAGCAGTTCCAACAGACAGGGGAGAACTGAAGCTTTCTTT. As protein: CASSSNRQGRTEAFF.

This chain links TRBV5-1 with TRBJ1-2; the D is unclear. The CDR3 loop spans 13 amino acids. V lost 3 bases to trimming and J lost 8 bases, with 14 bases between them. The germline CDR1 and CDR2 sequences are SGHRS and YFSETQ. This CDR3 is CASSSALGWGYTF. CDR3 nucleotides: TGCGCCAGCAGCTCGGCCTTAGGATGGGGCTACACCTTC.

The chain recombines TRBV20-1 with TRBJ2-1; D gene ambiguous. The CDR3 consists of 12 residues. Trimming took off 2 bases at V and 6 bases at J, with 8 bases between the two ends. Germline loops: CDR1 DFQATT, CDR2 SNEGSKA (reference sequence). CDR3 sequence (DNA): TGCAGTGCTAGAAGTTCGGCCAATGAGCAGTTCTTC. Its translation: CSARSSANEQFF.

This chain connects TRBV7-2 to TRBJ1-1; 11 nucleotides line up with TRBD1. This CDR3 comprises 16 residues. Germline trimming cut 4 bases from V and 0 bases from J; bases unmatched to any gene: 4. Per the germline V gene, CDR1 is SGHTA and CDR2 is FQGNSA. The CDR3 region is CASSSWTGGMNTEAFF. CDR3 nucleotide sequence: TGTGCCAGCAGCTCATGGACAGGGGGCATGAACACTGAAGCTTTCTTT.

This clonotype came up a few times. This sequence joins TRBV27 and TRBJ2-2, with TRBD1 identical over 7 bases. Per the germline V gene, CDR1 is MNHEY and CDR2 is SMNVEV (reference sequence). J was trimmed by 10 bases and V by 4 bases; bases with no gene match: 12. The CDR3 spans 15 residues. The CDR3: CASSSTGKGAEELFF. CDR3 coding DNA: TGTGCCAGCAGTTCGACAGGGAAAGGTGCCGAGGAGCTGTTTTTT.

For this clonotype: This could be a read error, since a much larger clone is one nucleotide away. The J gene is TRBJ2-5, the V gene TRBV5-4; 10 bases line up with TRBD1. This CDR3 region has 14 residues. Germline V lookup: CDR1 SGHNT, CDR2 YYREEE (reference sequence). Trimming removed 5 bases from V and 4 bases from J; junction bases left unmatched: 5. The CDR3 spells CASRLRDRGETQYF. Written as DNA, the CDR3 is TGTGCCAGCAGACTCCGGGACAGGGGAGAGACCCAGTACTTC.

This clonotype was seen repeatedly, ten times or more. The gene calls are TRBV30 and TRBJ2-1, with 8 nucleotides matching TRBD2. The CDR3 is made up of 15 amino acids. Germline-derived CDR1 and CDR2 are GTSNPN and SVGIG (reference sequence). V lost 2 bases, J lost 7 bases, and 10 bases stayed unmatched. The CDR3 coding sequence is TGTGCCTGGAGTAAGGGAGCGGGAGTAAAAAATGAGCAGTTCTTC. Amino acid sequence: CAWSKGAGVKNEQFF.

There are a few counts of this clonotype. The chain has TRBV6-2 or TRBV6-3 and TRBJ1-1; the match to TRBD1 covers 7 bases. The junction had 1 base not matched to a gene; V was cut back by 5 bases and J by 1 base. The CDR3 length is 13 residues. Germline CDR1 and CDR2: MNHEY and SVGEGT. CDR3 bases: TGTGCCAGCAGTGACAGGGAGAACACTGAAGCTTTCTTT. Translating gives CASSDRENTEAFF.

This clonotype has at least ten counts. V is TRBV5-4 and J is TRBJ2-5, with 9 positions matching TRBD2. Trimming cost V 0 bases and J 7 bases; bases outside gene matches: 7. The CDR3 totals 15 residues. Germline V gene sequence: CDR1 SGHNT, CDR2 YYREEE (reference sequence). In nucleotides, the CDR3 is TGTGCCAGCAGCTTGGTGACTAGCGGTGGGGCGACCCAGTACTTC. Residues: CASSLVTSGGATQYF.

This clonotype was observed a handful of times. This chain uses TRBV7-9 with TRBJ2-6; D tentatively reads TRBD1 or TRBD2 (5 bases each). Trimming removed 8 bases at V and 2 bases at J, with 10 bases between. The CDR3 loop spans 14 amino acids. Germline V gives CDR1 SEHNR, CDR2 FQNEAQ (reference sequence). The CDR3 DNA follows: TGTGCCAGCGCTCCGGGGCCTGGGGCCAACGTCCTGACTTTC. This sequence encodes CASAPGPGANVLTF.

By share, this clonotype counts as medium-sized. This chain joins TRBV29-1 and TRBJ1-1; possibly TRBD1 for D (5 bases). The germline V and J ends were trimmed by 3 bases and 10 bases, with 9 bases remaining between them. CDR1 is SQVTM and CDR2 is ANQGSEA in the germline V gene. The CDR3 extends over 10 amino acids. The CDR3 region is CSVEGGTAFF. Written as DNA, the CDR3 is TGCAGCGTTGAGGGGGGGACAGCTTTCTTT.

The rearrangement joins TRBV7-2 to TRBJ2-7; no clear D gene. The CDR3 length is 14 residues. CDR1 and CDR2 (germline): SGHTA, FQGNSA. The V gene lost 5 bases and the J gene lost 2 bases, with 13 bases spanning the gap. This CDR3 reads CASSPDRGAYEQYV. The CDR3 DNA reads as TGTGCCAGCAGCCCAGACCGCGGAGCCTACGAGCAGTACGTC.

By sample fraction, this clonotype is medium-sized. The chain couples TRBV30 to TRBJ2-6, with 11 bases aligning to TRBD2. The CDR3 is 20 residues long. Germline trimming cut 4 bases from V and 2 bases from J; bases unmatched to any gene: 16. Germline values: CDR1 GTSNPN, CDR2 SVGIG (reference sequence). The CDR3 DNA reads as TGTGCCTGGATCCCCGGAAGACTAGCGGGGCGTCTTACTGGGGCCAACGTCCTGACTTTC. It yields the protein CAWIPGRLAGRLTGANVLTF. The complete variable domain, with remaining parts taken from reference TRBV30 and TRBJ2-6, reads SQTIHQWPATLVQPVGSPLSLECTVEGTSNPNLYWYRQAAGRGLQLLFYSVGIGQISSEVPQNLSASRPQDRQFILSSKKLLLSDSGFYLCAWIPGRLAGRLTGANVLTFGAGSRLTVL.

The chain uses TRBV27 and TRBJ2-2, with D unclear. The germline CDR1 and CDR2 sequences are MNHEY and SMNVEV (reference sequence). This CDR3 spans 16 amino acids. V lost 3 bases and J 1 base, leaving 12 bases between the germline ends. This CDR3 reads CASSFDPAMNTGELFF. CDR3 nucleotides: TGTGCCAGCAGTTTCGATCCGGCCATGAACACCGGGGAGCTGTTTTTT.

The V call is TRBV12-3 or TRBV12-4, the J call TRBJ2-3; 10 bases map to TRBD2. J was trimmed by 4 bases and V by 0 bases; bases with no gene match: 13. The CDR3 has 19 amino acids. CDR3: CASSLASSGGANYPDTQYF. CDR3 nucleotide sequence: TGTGCCAGCAGTTTAGCATCAAGCGGGGGGGCTAATTACCCAGATACGCAGTATTTT.

This clonotype ranks as medium-sized. This chain joins TRBV15 and TRBJ2-7; no reliable D call. V was shortened by 1 base and J by 2 bases, with 6 bases between the two germline ends. The CDR3 is 13 amino acids. Germline lookup yields CDR1 LNHNV and CDR2 YYDKDF (reference sequence). The CDR3: CATSRAKTYEQYF. The CDR3 DNA is TGTGCCACCAGCAGAGCGAAAACCTACGAGCAGTACTTC.

This clonotype is categorized as medium-sized. V gene TRBV12-3 or TRBV12-4 combines with J gene TRBJ2-4, with 13 positions matching TRBD2. The CDR3 has 14 residues. V shed 5 bases and J 8 bases; nucleotides not matched to a gene: 3. The CDR3 DNA reads TGTGCCAGCAGTGAAGGACTAGCGGGGGACATTCAGTACTTC. Protein product: CASSEGLAGDIQYF.

In its sample, this clonotype ranks as medium-sized (0.01 to 0.1%). The chain recombines TRBV29-1 with TRBJ1-1; possible D gene TRBD1, 5 bases. V shed 3 bases and J shed 2 bases, with 10 bases lying between them. The germline V gene has CDR1 SQVTM and CDR2 ANQGSEA. This CDR3 has 13 amino acids. The chain's CDR3 is CSVEGRVNTEAFF. DNA of the CDR3: TGCAGCGTTGAGGGCAGGGTAAACACTGAAGCTTTCTTT.

The rearrangement uses TRBV6-1 and TRBJ2-2; weak D call: TRBD2 (6 bases). The CDR3 totals 17 residues. The germline V gene encodes CDR1 MNHNS and CDR2 SASEGT. The V gene lost 1 base and the J gene lost 4 bases, with 16 bases spanning the gap. CDR3 nucleotides: TGTGCCAGCAGTGAAGTGGGGGGAAGGGGAGGCACCGGGGAGCTGTTTTTT. Its translation is CASSEVGGRGGTGELFF.

By its share, this clonotype is medium-sized. The V and J genes are TRBV10-3 and TRBJ2-1, with TRBD2 matching 12 bases. CDR3 size: 19 residues. The V segment lost 0 bases and the J segment 5 bases; nucleotides outside the gene matches: 11. CDR1 is ENHRY and CDR2 is SYGVKD in the germline V gene. This CDR3 reads CAISESGLAGGPTHNEQFF. DNA of the CDR3: TGTGCCATCAGTGAGTCGGGGCTAGCGGGAGGGCCGACCCACAATGAGCAGTTCTTC.

This clonotype rates as medium-sized. The chain combines TRBV19 with TRBJ2-7; 7 bases are shared with TRBD2. This CDR3 has 15 amino acids. V shed 5 bases, J shed 6 bases, and the junction held 13 bases outside the gene matches. Germline CDR1 is LNHDA and CDR2 is SQIVND (reference sequence). As DNA, the CDR3 is TGTGCCAGTAGTCTGCAGCGGACTAGATTTGGCGAGCAGTACTTC. Amino acids: CASSLQRTRFGEQYF.

The chain is built from TRBV5-6 and TRBJ2-4; no clear D. V dropped 0 bases and J dropped 5 bases, with 12 bases sitting between them. The length of the CDR3 is 15 residues. Germline V gene data show CDR1 as SGHDT and CDR2 as YYEEEE. The CDR3 sequence is CASSLGPGDQNIQYF. The CDR3 bases are TGTGCCAGCAGCTTGGGCCCAGGTGACCAAAACATTCAGTACTTC.

This clonotype is medium-sized. The chain combines TRBV18 with TRBJ2-5, with 10 bases identical to TRBD2. V lost 6 bases to trimming and J lost 5 bases; unmatched junction nucleotides: 12. Germline CDR1 reads KGHSH; CDR2 reads LQKENI. The CDR3 length is 16 residues. CDR3 DNA sequence: TGTGCCAGCTCCCCCGGGCTAGCGGGAGACTGGGAGACCCAGTACTTC. As protein: CASSPGLAGDWETQYF.

The chain recombines TRBV21-1 with TRBJ2-2; TRBD1, the table's D call, lacks a check against the DNA. TRBV21-1 is termed a pseudogene. The CDR3 contains 16 residues. For the CDR3, the DNA is TGTGCCAGCAGCAAAGCCAGGGGGCAGAACACCGGGGAGCTGTTTTTT. This sequence encodes CASSKARGQNTGELFF.